This T cell receptor beta chain is drawn from a study of blood T cells in healthy people across ages. In germline, CDR1 is SEHNR, CDR2 FQNEAQ (reference sequence). This CDR3 is built from 15 residues. The second PCR ran roughly 7 to 12 cycles with a sample-barcoded 5' primer and J-beta primers. TCRdb independently ran MiXCR on the 5' RACE reads; one entry per CDR3 protein. The table records hundreds of thousands of distinct CDR3 sequences, just over 55% of them present only once. Study-wide results and limits: Researchers deemed the diversity estimates from one million T cells underestimates. There was a strong correlation between TCR beta diversity and naive T cell percentage.

Isolation yielded PBMCs, at least 7 million per sample, in every case. As concerns this clonotype: Its antigen is unidentified.

This chain joins TRBV7-9 and TRBJ2-4, with D perhaps TRBD1 (5 bases). The DNA end lines up better with TRBJ2-7; the J call may be wrong. The origin of this receptor is a middle-aged man in good health. Sequencing was performed on blood. CDR3 nucleotides: TGTGCCAGCAGCTTAGTAGGTGGGGCGACCTACGAGCAGTACTTC. Translating it yields CASSLVGGATYEQYF.